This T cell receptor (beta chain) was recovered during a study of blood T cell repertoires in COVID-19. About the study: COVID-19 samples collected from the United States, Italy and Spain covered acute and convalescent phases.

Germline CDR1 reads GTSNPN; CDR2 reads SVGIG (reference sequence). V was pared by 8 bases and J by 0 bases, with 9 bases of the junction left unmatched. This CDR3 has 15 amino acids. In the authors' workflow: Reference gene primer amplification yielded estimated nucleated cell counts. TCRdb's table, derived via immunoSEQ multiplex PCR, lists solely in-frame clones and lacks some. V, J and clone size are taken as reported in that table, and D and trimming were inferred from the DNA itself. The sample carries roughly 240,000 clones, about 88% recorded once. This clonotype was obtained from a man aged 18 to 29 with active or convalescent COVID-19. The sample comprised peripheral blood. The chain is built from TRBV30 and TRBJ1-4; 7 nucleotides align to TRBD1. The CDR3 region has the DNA TGTGCCCACAGACAGGGCTCTGCAACTAATGAAAAACTGTTTTTT. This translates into CAHRQGSATNEKLFF.